This TCR beta chain was documented in a study of cytomegalovirus exposure and HLA in healthy donors. Study outcomes and limitations: Published work reported that the classifier diagnosed cytomegalovirus status with high specificity and sensitivity. Most TCR sequences proved rare, with some public TCRs found in many donors. Altogether, some 170 TCR beta chains were recorded as cytomegalovirus-associated.

TCRdb keeps only in-frame clones here, not all; method: immunoSEQ multiplex PCR. The sample lists around 120,000 clones; over 85% were seen once. Of note for this clone: As yet, its antigen is unknown.

The donors were part of the validation cohort, which consisted of more than 90 subjects and was separate from the first cohort of roughly 620 subjects. Germline CDR1 and CDR2: MNHEY and SVGAGI. This CDR3 is built from 14 residues. V was cut by 2 bases and J by 2 bases, with 10 bases left in between. Sequencing was carried out using PBMCs. This chain links TRBV6-5 with TRBJ2-7; maybe TRBD2 (6 bases). The receptor's source is a young woman in good health and CMV-seronegative. In DNA, the CDR3 is TGTGCCAGCAGTTACGCGGCGGGGACCTACGAGCAGTACTTC. Protein sequence: CASSYAAGTYEQYF.